The rows below give T cell receptor beta chains drawn from one sample of a study of blood T cell repertoires in COVID-19. Repertoires were generated with immunoSEQ multiplex PCR, while TCRdb's copy carries only in-frame clones and drops some. The repertoire has 200,000 to 300,000 clones, around four fifths of them found once; the top ten carry just under 6.5%. Material for sequencing was peripheral blood. These receptors all come from a woman aged 60-75 years with active or convalescent COVID-19. The CDR3 runs from the conserved cysteine through the conserved F or W. A D gene is named only where the DNA matches it firmly. The size field is filled for only some rows; it gives once, few, many or a size class.

v_call	clone_size	j_call	d_call	cdr3_nt	cdr3_aa
TRBV4-2	-	TRBJ2-5	TRBD2	TGTGCCAGCAGCCAAGGTCTCATCGGAACTAGCGGGGCTAAAGAGACCCAGTACTTC	CASSQGLIGTSGAKETQYF
TRBV7-2	-	TRBJ2-3	TRBD2	TGTGCCAGCAACGGCGGGAGTGGGAGGACAGATACGCAGTATTTT	CASNGGSGRTDTQYF
TRBV19	-	TRBJ2-7	TRBD1	TGTGCCAGTAGGTCCGGGACAGACACTTACGAGCAGTACTTC	CASRSGTDTYEQYF
TRBV11-2	-	TRBJ2-3	TRBD1	TGTGCCAGCAGCCAACAGACAGGGGGCACTTCAGATACGCAGTATTTT	CASSQQTGGTSDTQYF
TRBV6-5	-	TRBJ2-7	TRBD2	TGTGCCAGCAATCAGCGGGACCCCTACGAGCAGTACTTC	CASNQRDPYEQYF
TRBV10-3	-	TRBJ1-1	-	TGTGCCATCAGTGACTTGGGGCAGGGGAACACTGAAGCTTTCTTT	CAISDLGQGNTEAFF
TRBV5-6	once	TRBJ2-5	TRBD1	TGTGCCAGCAGCTTGGTTGACAGGGGGCGCGGGGAGACCCAGTACTTC	CASSLVDRGRGETQYF
TRBV3-1/TRBV3-2	-	TRBJ1-6	TRBD1	TGTGCCAGCAGTGATCAGGGGGCGGATTCACCCCTCCACTTT	CASSDQGADSPLHF
TRBV7-2	-	TRBJ2-2	TRBD2	TGTGCCAGCAGCCAACGACTAGCGGGAGGGTACGGGGAGCTGTTTTTT	CASSQRLAGGYGELFF
TRBV4-1	-	TRBJ2-2	TRBD2	TGCGCCAGCAGCCAAGATCTGGCGGGAGGTAGGACCGGGGAGCTGTTTTTT	CASSQDLAGGRTGELFF